This TCR beta chain stems from a study of control samples from healthy donors and cancer patients. A few counts support this clone. Profiling relied on immunoSEQ multiplex PCR, and the TCRdb table lists in-frame clones only, not all of them. Counted here are approximately 140,000 clones, roughly 86% occurring once; the ten biggest clones make up over 6.5%. The germline CDR1 and CDR2 sequences are MNHNY and SVGAGI (reference sequence). The V gene lost 6 bases and the J gene lost 9 bases, with 8 bases spanning the gap. This CDR3 contains 11 residues. The sample comprised PBMCs. The rearrangement joins TRBV6-6 to TRBJ1-4; D call uncertain. The sequence was obtained from a man in his forties or fifties with head and neck cancer. DNA of the CDR3: TGTGCCAGCAGCCTCGGACAAAAACTGTTTTTT. It specifies CASSLGQKLFF.